This is a list of T cell receptor beta chains from one sample in a study of shared T cell receptors in the human thymus. TCRdb keeps only in-frame clones here, not all; method: immunoSEQ multiplex PCR. The table includes 640,000 or so clones, around 87% detected once. The data also belong to a second study, concerning human thymus T cells.

Source material: thymocytes. The receptors derive from a boy younger than two with a congenital heart defect. Each CDR3 is given with its conserved first and last residue.

cdr3_aa	j_call	v_call
CAISEVRKETQYF	TRBJ2-5	TRBV10-3
CASRTDRRPIVVGEQYF	TRBJ2-7	TRBV28
CASVGGSGNTIYF	TRBJ1-3	TRBV21-1
CASSLFNRGSNTEAFF	TRBJ1-1	TRBV18
CASSFGTKYNEQFF	TRBJ2-1	TRBV5-6
CASSLFDSNYGYTF	TRBJ1-2	TRBV5-1
CAWSVRGQGAYEQYF	TRBJ2-7	TRBV30
CASSLSLGLAGVSSYEQYF	TRBJ2-7	TRBV5-8
CASSLSSTLQRHTEAFF	TRBJ1-1	TRBV28
CASSQKWGQRLTNYGYTF	TRBJ1-2	TRBV4-1
CASSLRGGGADTQYF	TRBJ2-3	TRBV5-1
CAWSLEQGHEQFF	TRBJ2-1	TRBV30
CASSPIVFYEQYF	TRBJ2-7	TRBV18
CASSPRGTRTDTQYF	TRBJ2-3	TRBV9
CASATRGESEQYF	TRBJ2-7	TRBV6-1
CASSTERQGRGGYTF	TRBJ1-2	TRBV19
CASSLNGPLSYEQYF	TRBJ2-7	TRBV27
CASSIDQLREQGGSYEQYF	TRBJ2-7	TRBV19
CASSLGASGSTGELFF	TRBJ2-2	TRBV11-2
CASSLGVQGDTEAFF	TRBJ1-1	TRBV7-8
CASGEQGYTGELFF	TRBJ2-2	TRBV12-5
CASSTRDSLSYEQYF	TRBJ2-7	TRBV7-8
CASSQVRGQGASYEQYF	TRBJ2-7	TRBV4-3
CASSGDLNTGELFF	TRBJ2-2	TRBV9
CATRNRDSPSYTF	TRBJ1-2	TRBV15
CASSRYRYHFRDTQYF	TRBJ2-3	TRBV4-1
CASSPPDRGGEQYF	TRBJ2-7	TRBV28